This passage covers 12 T cell receptor beta chains from one sample sequenced in a study of T cells in Graves' hyperthyroidism and ophthalmopathy. From RNA transcripts, TCR beta CDR3 regions were amplified. First-round RT-PCR with HTBI primers amplified the TCR CDR3 region. TCRdb independently ran MiXCR on the multiplex PCR reads; one entry per CDR3 protein. The sample gives 500,000 to 600,000 distinct CDR3 sequences, roughly 21% of which show up once; over 45% is in the top ten. The sequenced sample was blood. The receptors originated from a man aged 35-49 years with Graves' ophthalmopathy.

This clonotype has ten or more counts. The chain carries TRBV7-2 and TRBJ2-2, with 10 nucleotides matching TRBD2. Trimming removed 5 bases from V and 5 bases from J; junction bases left unmatched: 8. Per germline, CDR1 SGHTA and CDR2 FQGNSA. This CDR3 spans 16 amino acids. The CDR3 coding sequence is TGTGCCAGCAGCATATGGACTAGCGGAGGTACCGGGGAGCTGTTTTTT. Translation gives CASSIWTSGGTGELFF.

This clonotype has more than one count but fewer than ten. The J gene is TRBJ2-2, the V gene TRBV28; 7 bases are shared with TRBD1. Trimming took 1 base from V and 4 from J; bases not matched to a gene: 6. CDR3 length equals 16 residues. Germline V gene lookup returns CDR1 MDHEN and CDR2 SYDVKM. CDR3 in amino acids: CASSLLQGVGTGELFF. The CDR3 coding sequence is TGTGCCAGCAGTTTATTGCAGGGGGTAGGCACCGGGGAGCTGTTTTTT.

This clonotype was found many times. This chain joins TRBV20-1 and TRBJ2-1; 8 bases match TRBD2. The CDR3 consists of 14 residues. V dropped 6 bases and J dropped 7; count of bases not matched to a gene: 11. The germline CDR1 and CDR2 sequences are DFQATT and SNEGSKA (reference sequence). CDR3 residues: CSAIRGGGGNEQFF. DNA for the CDR3: TGCAGTGCCATCCGGGGGGGGGGAGGTAATGAGCAGTTCTTC.

There are a few counts of this clonotype. The chain couples TRBV27 to TRBJ2-7, with 8 bases lining up with TRBD1. The germline V gene encodes CDR1 MNHEY and CDR2 SMNVEV (reference sequence). Trimming took 6 bases from V and 6 from J; bases not matched to a gene: 10. The CDR3 loop spans 14 amino acids. In nucleotides, the CDR3 is TGTGCCAGCAGACCCGGACAGGGTATGGGCGAGCAGTACTTC. It specifies CASRPGQGMGEQYF.

The chain links TRBV6-1 to TRBJ2-7; 7 positions match TRBD1. This CDR3 is 14 amino acids long. The germline V gene encodes CDR1 MNHNS and CDR2 SASEGT. After removal of 7 bases from V and 2 bases from J, the junction contained 8 bases not matched to a gene. The CDR3 sequence: CASTPRTGAYEQYF. CDR3 nucleotide sequence: TGTGCCAGCACCCCCCGGACAGGAGCCTACGAGCAGTACTTC.

This chain uses TRBV3-1 with TRBJ2-5, with D perhaps TRBD2 (6 bases). The germline V gene has CDR1 LGHDT and CDR2 YNNKEL (reference sequence). CDR3 length: 16 residues. The V end lost 4 bases, the J end lost 4 bases, and 19 bases lay between the germline ends. The CDR3 sequence is CASSPSGVAGRETQYF. The CDR3 DNA sequence: TGTGCCAGCAGCCCCAGTGGTGTCGCGGGGCGAGAGACCCAGTACTTC.

This clonotype was counted at least ten times. The chain recombines TRBV25-1 with TRBJ2-1, with D maybe TRBD1 (5 bases). The germline V gene has CDR1 MGHDK and CDR2 SYGVNS. The CDR3 totals 14 residues. The V end lost 1 base, the J end lost 3 bases, and 7 bases lay between the germline ends. The CDR3 protein is CASSESRDYNEQFF. Written as DNA, the CDR3 is TGTGCCAGCAGTGAATCCAGGGACTACAATGAGCAGTTCTTC.

This clonotype appeared many times. The chain links TRBV28 to TRBJ2-3; 12 bases map to TRBD2. The CDR3 extends over 17 amino acids. V lost 3 bases and J lost 4; bases outside the gene matches: 8. Germline CDR1 MDHEN, CDR2 SYDVKM. Here the CDR3 DNA reads TGTGCCAGCAGTTTCCCTCTAGCGGGAGGGGGGGCAGATACGCAGTATTTT. Its protein is CASSFPLAGGGADTQYF.

J is TRBJ2-2 and V is TRBV6-1, with a weak D call TRBD2 (5 bases). From germline, CDR1 is MNHNS and CDR2 SASEGT. V was cut by 4 bases and J by 1 base, with 10 bases left in between. This CDR3 contains 15 residues. The CDR3 spells CASSASGGNTGELFF. For the CDR3, the DNA is TGTGCCAGCAGTGCCAGCGGAGGGAACACCGGGGAGCTGTTTTTT.

This chain links TRBV15 with TRBJ1-2, with D maybe TRBD1 (6 bases). Per the germline V gene, CDR1 is LNHNV and CDR2 is YYDKDF (reference sequence). V shed 9 bases and J shed 7 bases, with 18 bases lying between them. The CDR3 totals 13 residues. The DNA for the CDR3 is TGTGCCACGGGGGACACTAGGGGCTTTGGCTACACCTTC. Translation: CATGDTRGFGYTF.

This clonotype was counted only a few times. The chain joins TRBV20-1 to TRBJ2-1, with no clear D. The V end was cut by 4 bases, the J end by 0 bases, with 16 bases between. Germline V gives CDR1 DFQATT, CDR2 SNEGSKA (reference sequence). The CDR3 extends over 16 amino acids. The CDR3 here is CSATIRGRSSYNEQFF. The CDR3 DNA is TGCAGTGCTACCATACGAGGCCGGAGCTCCTACAATGAGCAGTTCTTC.

This clonotype was found many times. The V call is TRBV7-8, the J call TRBJ2-1; no clear D. V lost 5 bases and J lost 6, with 14 bases in between. CDR3 size: 14 residues. Germline loops: CDR1 SGHVS, CDR2 FQNEAQ. The CDR3 sequence: CASSGSGLANEQFF. The CDR3 bases are TGTGCCAGCAGCGGCTCAGGCCTCGCCAATGAGCAGTTCTTC.